This TCR beta chain comes out of a study of glioma-infiltrating T cells after dendritic cell vaccination (dated by TCRdb to about 2016). For context, the study as a whole: A cohort of about 15 glioblastoma patients from Phase I and II dendritic cell vaccination trials was included, of whom 9 were newly diagnosed and 6 had recurrent disease. Patients received autologous tumor lysate-pulsed dendritic cell vaccination between about 2003 and 2013. Each patient got three intradermal injections of the dendritic cell vaccine, spaced at biweekly intervals, in the arm below the axilla. The vaccine consisted of monocyte-derived dendritic cells cultured seven days with IL-4 and GM-CSF, then pulsed overnight with autologous tumor lysate. TCR sequencing metrics, including TIL content and tumor-blood repertoire overlap, were correlated with survival after dendritic cell vaccination. In glioblastoma patients vaccinated with dendritic cells, deep sequencing of TCR beta CDR3 regions served to measure tumor-infiltrating lymphocyte content and to compare repertoires between tumor and blood.

The CDR3, from cysteine to phenylalanine, totals 15 residues. CDR3 DNA only is kept here, 45 bases in frame from base 1. The germline V gene yields SGDLS for CDR1 and YYNGEE for CDR2. Trimming accounts for 4 bases at V and 5 bases at J, while the number of junction bases matched to no gene is 6. The immunoSEQ assay amplified TCRB CDR3 regions from approximately 1.8 micrograms of genomic DNA, or from all available DNA when less than that amount was available. The multiplex PCR relied on 60 forward primers for TCR V beta segments and 13 reverse primers for J beta segments. To estimate reads per starting template, synthetic control templates were spiked into each sample at limiting dilution. Reads of 87 bp were generated by sequencing on the Illumina HiSeq System. As for how the authors treated the data: PCR and sequencing errors were removed by merging closely related sequences with a nearest neighbor algorithm. TCR overlap was measured as the percentage of unique tumor TCR beta sequences that were also present in the peripheral blood of the same patient. TCRdb provides this immuneACCESS table in a form limited to in-frame rearrangements. Some clones are lacking; in checked studies, under half of them reflect an unresolved V gene, and why the rest are absent is not known. V and J calls and clone size come straight from that table; D and trimming were deduced from the DNA. Counted in this sample were about 24,000 clones; about 90% of them appeared once. 2.5% to 3% of the sample rests with the top ten.

What the research found in general, with its limitations: TCR clonality showed no direct relationship with survival, which suggests that a diverse polyclonal response may be important. The TCR overlap response model with three groups was called speculative and said to need prospective validation. After dendritic cell vaccination, a higher estimated pretreatment TIL content predicted longer time to progression and longer overall survival. The cohort was small and heterogeneous, and full blood and tumor sets were available for few patients, with initial-recurrent tumor pairs available for even fewer patients.

The time point label corresponds to: after dendritic cell vaccination, including at tumor progression/relapse. To be selected, patients needed enough residual fresh-frozen tumor tissue and more than two years of available survival data. None of the glioblastoma patients carried an isocitrate dehydrogenase mutation, although molecular status otherwise varied. PBMC collection took place before vaccination, two weeks after the third vaccination, and at tumor progression if progression occurred. Genomic DNA was extracted with the Qiagen DNeasy Blood extraction Kit. As for this clone: Its cognate antigen has yet to be identified. Base qualities are not at hand, and no much larger clone is one base apart.

The sequencing used blood, collected after dendritic cell vaccination. The receptor was derived from a human donor with glioblastoma. Recombination linked TRBV9 to TRBJ2-2; 9 middle bases align to TRBD1. The DNA sequence follows: TGTGCCAGCAGCCCGCCGGGACAGGGAACCGGGGAGCTGTTTTTT. This codes for CASSPPGQGTGELFF.